The T cell receptor beta chain under discussion was sequenced for a study of blood T cell repertoires in COVID-19. Study in general: Material from acute and convalescent COVID-19 was sourced from the United States, Italy and Spain.

There are 13 residues in the CDR3. Trimming removed 4 bases from V and 0 bases from J, with 7 bases in between. Germline values: CDR1 LNHDA, CDR2 SQIVND (reference sequence). Here immunoSEQ multiplex PCR was the method, and the copy in TCRdb shows in-frame clones only, minus some. The sample has fewer than 450,000 clones, around nine tenths seen once. The sequence derives from a woman in her seventies with COVID-19, enrolled during active disease. Sequenced sample: peripheral blood. This rearrangement joins TRBV19 to TRBJ2-7; no reliable D call. For the CDR3, the DNA is TGTGCCAGTAGTACAGTATACTCCTACGAGCAGTACTTC. Encoded protein: CASSTVYSYEQYF.